Below, 19 T cell receptor beta chains from the same sample are listed, as sequenced in a study of cytomegalovirus exposure and HLA in healthy donors. Both 60 Vbeta primers and 13 Jbeta primers went into the PCR. Measured with immunoSEQ multiplex PCR; TCRdb has only the in-frame clones, and not every one. The repertoire holds over 80,000 clones, with 65% to 80% as singletons. The sample comprised PBMCs. The receptors originated from a man aged 35-49 years in good health and CMV-seronegative.

The chain links TRBV9 to TRBJ2-2, with 10 bases that match TRBD2. The trim removed 0 bases at V and 3 bases at J, leaving 2 bases unmatched. The CDR3 extends over 16 amino acids. Germline V gives CDR1 SGDLS, CDR2 YYNGEE. The CDR3 reads CASSVGSGGYTGELFF. As DNA, the CDR3 is TGTGCCAGCAGCGTAGGTAGCGGGGGGTACACCGGGGAGCTGTTTTTT.

This clone has a handful of counts. The rearrangement links TRBV18 to TRBJ2-2; 7 positions agree with TRBD1. This CDR3 is built from 17 residues. Germline V gene sequence: CDR1 KGHSH, CDR2 LQKENI. The trim removed 0 bases at V and 3 bases at J, leaving 7 bases unmatched. The CDR3 loop is CASSPPLTGTDTGELFF. Written as DNA, the CDR3 is TGTGCCAGCTCACCACCTTTGACAGGGACGGACACCGGGGAGCTGTTTTTT.

The chain has TRBV29-1 and TRBJ2-7; tentatively, D is TRBD1 (6 bases). Germline V gives CDR1 SQVTM, CDR2 ANQGSEA. CDR3 length: 12 residues. The V gene lost 4 bases and the J gene lost 4 bases, with 11 bases spanning the gap. As DNA, the CDR3 is TGCAGCGTTGGATCAGGGGAATACGAGCAGTACTTC. Its protein is CSVGSGEYEQYF.

A single count supports this clone. The chain is built from TRBV10-3 and TRBJ2-3; 10 bases match TRBD1. V lost 3 bases, J lost 1 base, and 4 bases stayed unmatched. The CDR3 sequence is 16 residues long. Looked up from germline, CDR1 is ENHRY and CDR2 is SYGVKD. The chain's CDR3 is CAISDPGTGGTDTQYF. Written as DNA, the CDR3 is TGTGCCATCAGTGACCCCGGGACAGGGGGCACAGATACGCAGTATTTT.

V gene TRBV19 combines with J gene TRBJ2-7, with 8 bases matching TRBD1. This CDR3 contains 15 residues. Germline CDR1 and CDR2: LNHDA and SQIVND (reference sequence). J gave up 3 bases and V 3 bases, and 7 bases lay outside the gene matches. The CDR3 coding sequence is TGTGCCAGTAGTATGCAGGGACAGGTTCGCTACGAGCAGTACTTC. Translated: CASSMQGQVRYEQYF.

J is TRBJ2-3 and V is TRBV9, with TRBD2 as a possible D gene (5 bases). Trimming cost V 3 bases and J 9 bases, with 11 bases left between them. The CDR3 loop spans 12 amino acids. Germline V gene data show CDR1 as SGDLS and CDR2 as YYNGEE. The CDR3 here is CASSDREGTQYF. The CDR3 DNA follows: TGTGCCAGCAGCGACCGAGAGGGAACGCAGTATTTT.

The chain uses TRBV6-1 and TRBJ1-5; D might be TRBD1 (5 bases). Germline assignment: CDR1 MNHNS and CDR2 SASEGT. The CDR3 length is 15 residues. V was shortened by 7 bases and J by 5 bases, with 18 bases between the two germline ends. CDR3: CASTAGWQTHQPQHF. The CDR3, as DNA: TGTGCCAGCACCGCAGGGTGGCAGACCCATCAGCCCCAGCATTTT.

The chain couples TRBV5-1 to TRBJ2-7, with 9 bases lining up with TRBD1. V lost 5 bases and J lost 5; bases outside the gene matches: 5. This CDR3 comprises 13 residues. Germline CDR1 and CDR2: SGHRS and YFSETQ. The CDR3 DNA is TGCGCCAGCAGATATGGACAGGGGAACGAGCAGTACTTC. Translation: CASRYGQGNEQYF.

The chain carries TRBV6-4 and TRBJ2-1; TRBD2 aligns across 12 bases. V was pared by 6 bases and J by 6 bases, with 9 bases of the junction left unmatched. Germline V CDR1 and CDR2: MRHNA, SNTAGT. The CDR3 is 16 residues long. Written as DNA, the CDR3 is TGTGCCAGCAGATCTTCCGGGACTAGCGGGCCCAATGAGCAGTTCTTC. Residues: CASRSSGTSGPNEQFF.

J is TRBJ2-7 and V is TRBV14; 9 positions match TRBD1. Per the germline V gene, CDR1 is SGHDN and CDR2 is FVKESK. The CDR3 has 16 residues. Unmatched junction bases numbered 7, after V lost 0 bases and J lost 4 bases. The CDR3 region has the DNA TGTGCCAGCAGCCAAGAACCCGGGACAGGGTCTTACGAGCAGTACTTC. Amino acids: CASSQEPGTGSYEQYF. Filled out from reference TRBV14 and TRBJ2-7, the complete variable domain reads EAGVTQFPSHSVIEKGQTVTLRCDPISGHDNLYWYRRVMGKEIKFLLHFVKESKQDESGMPNNRFLAERTGGTYSTLKVQPAELEDSGVYFCASSQEPGTGSYEQYFGPGTRLTVT.

A few counts support this clone. The chain is built from TRBV4-3 and TRBJ1-1; 8 nucleotides line up with TRBD1. V was pared by 4 bases and J by 5 bases, with 6 bases of the junction left unmatched. The CDR3 extends over 14 amino acids. In germline, CDR1 is LGHNA, CDR2 YSLEER. The CDR3 spells CASSLGQGRTEAFF. CDR3 nucleotide sequence: TGCGCCAGCAGCCTAGGACAGGGCAGGACTGAAGCTTTCTTT.

This sequence joins TRBV5-1 and TRBJ2-5, with 12 bases that match TRBD1. The V and J ends lost 4 bases and 3 bases, in that order; junction bases with no gene match: 10. CDR1 SGHRS and CDR2 YFSETQ come from the germline V gene. This CDR3 region has 17 residues. The CDR3 nucleotides are TGCGCCAGCAGCGGGGGGGACAGGGGGCGAGGTAAAGAGACCCAGTACTTC. It codes for CASSGGDRGRGKETQYF.

This clone was seen more than once but under ten times. The V and J genes are TRBV28 and TRBJ1-2; D ambiguous. The CDR3 runs 14 residues. The germline CDR1 and CDR2 sequences are MDHEN and SYDVKM. V lost 7 bases and J 8 bases, leaving 20 bases between the germline ends. For the CDR3, the DNA is TGTGCCAGCACCCAGCGCCGCATGTCAAAGGGCTACACCTTC. This codes for CASTQRRMSKGYTF.

This chain uses TRBV7-9 with TRBJ1-1; the D gene is possibly TRBD1 (6 bases). This CDR3 comprises 16 residues. V lost 5 bases and J 5 bases, leaving 21 bases between the germline ends. Germline V CDR1 and CDR2: SEHNR, FQNEAQ (reference sequence). The CDR3 DNA is TGTGCCAGCAGCCCCGTGGCAGGGGCGCTCGGGACTGAAGCTTTCTTT. Its translation: CASSPVAGALGTEAFF.

The chain couples TRBV7-9 to TRBJ2-1, with D tentatively TRBD1 (6 bases). Germline V gives CDR1 SEHNR, CDR2 FQNEAQ (reference sequence). The CDR3 has 16 amino acids. The V and J ends lost 4 bases and 6 bases respectively, with 19 bases between them. The DNA for the CDR3 is TGTGCCAGCAGCTACGGGTCATCCAGGGGCTCCAATGAGCAGTTCTTC. This encodes CASSYGSSRGSNEQFF. Supplemented by reference TRBV7-9 and TRBJ2-1, the full variable domain reads DTGVSQNPRHKITKRGQNVTFRCDPISEHNRLYWYRQTLGQGPEFLTYFQNEAQLEKSRLLSDRFSAERPKGSFSTLEIQRTEQGDSAMYLCASSYGSSRGSNEQFFGPGTRLTVL.

The rearrangement uses TRBV4-1 and TRBJ1-4; TRBD1 might be the D (6 bases). Germline values: CDR1 MGHRA, CDR2 YSYEKL. Between the trimmed V and J ends, which lost 5 bases and 4 bases, there was a span of 14 bases. This CDR3 spans 15 amino acids. The CDR3 is CASSTRDTLNEKLFF. CDR3 bases: TGCGCCAGCAGCACCCGGGACACCCTTAATGAAAAACTGTTTTTT.

The chain carries TRBV27 and TRBJ2-7, with D possibly matching TRBD1 (6 bases). V lost 5 bases and J lost 3, with 14 bases in between. The CDR3 length is 14 residues. CDR1 and CDR2 from the germline V gene are MNHEY and SMNVEV (reference sequence). This CDR3 is CASSPGHRFYEQYF. The DNA for the CDR3 is TGTGCCAGCAGTCCGGGACACCGGTTCTACGAGCAGTACTTC.

The J gene is TRBJ1-5, the V gene TRBV10-2; possible D gene TRBD1, 6 bases. This CDR3 is 16 amino acids long. The germline gives CDR1 WSHSY, CDR2 SAAADI. V dropped 5 bases and J dropped 9 bases, with 23 bases sitting between them. DNA of the CDR3: TGCGCCAGCAGTAACTACCGGACAGTCGGGGTTCCGCCCCAGCATTTT. Protein product: CASSNYRTVGVPPQHF.

The rearrangement joins TRBV4-2 to TRBJ2-5; 10 nucleotides line up with TRBD2. The CDR3 runs 16 residues. V lost 2 bases to trimming and J lost 2 bases; unmatched junction nucleotides: 5. Germline CDR1 reads LGHNA; CDR2 reads YNFKEQ. CDR3 coding DNA: TGTGCCAGCAGCCAACATGGGACTAGCGAGCAAGAGACCCAGTACTTC. This translates into CASSQHGTSEQETQYF.